This T cell receptor (beta chain) appears in the sequencing data of a study of response to subunit inactivated influenza vaccine. Study conclusions and caveats: Authors suggested that a seasonal influenza vaccination recruits few new T cells each time.

TCRdb reprocessed the RT-PCR reads via MiXCR and lists one record per CDR3 protein. Among roughly 160,000 distinct CDR3 sequences listed, around 10% were seen once. With respect to this clonotype: Its target is not known. At one end, the junction sequence differs from germline, possibly due to a read error.

CDR1 MGHRA and CDR2 YSYEKL come from the germline V gene. CDR3 size: 21 residues. Sample: CD8+ T cells sorted from PBMCs, taken less than 30 months after vaccination. The TCR was taken from a man aged 50-75 years who received an inactivated influenza vaccine. V usage is TRBV4-1 and J usage is TRBJ2-1, with 15 nucleotides matching TRBD2. This CDR3 reads CASSLSPSGLAGGPSYNAQFF. CDR3 nucleotide sequence: TGCGCCAGCAGCCTATCACCATCCGGACTAGCGGGGGGGCCCTCCTACAATGCGCAGTTCTTC.